This T cell receptor beta chain was identified during a study of regulatory T cells in long-lasting Graves disease. Study conclusions and caveats: Less diverse TCR repertoires were seen in persistent Graves' patients than in newly diagnosed ones. Persistent patients shared more public clonotypes (roughly 3,000) than newly diagnosed patients (approximately 1,000).

The time point here: newly diagnosed GD, antithyroid drugs for less than 3 months. Making the TCR library involved RNA that had been extracted from PBMCs. Graves' disease diagnoses followed American Thyroid Association guidelines. In building TCR beta libraries, iRepertoire HTBI primers were used together with Arm-PCR of CDR3 regions. TCRdb recomputed calls from the multiplex PCR reads with MiXCR, one row per CDR3 protein. The profile shows under 300,000 distinct CDR3 sequences, around 20% of them singletons. Points on this clonotype: Its antigen is not identified. A junction boundary mismatches the germline segment, possibly from a read error.

Germline V lookup: CDR1 KGHSH, CDR2 LQKENI. This CDR3 is built from 13 residues. The sequencing here drew on peripheral blood mononuclear cells (PBMCs), taken at new diagnosis, from a patient treated with antithyroid drugs. This chain links TRBV18 with TRBJ2-7, with D possibly matching TRBD1 (6 bases). This clonotype was sampled from a female donor with Graves disease. CDR3 nucleotides: TGTGCCAGCACACCCGACAGGACCTACGAGCAGTACTTC. Translation gives CASTPDRTYEQYF.